The subject of this entry is one T cell receptor (beta chain). The antigen remains unidentified. This table comes from immunoSEQ multiplex PCR, and its TCRdb copy is limited to in-frame clones, with some not included. The data show about 78,000 clones, about four fifths seen once. Healthy donors had no documented immune events, such as infections, while sampled. V dropped 2 bases and J dropped 2 bases, with 4 bases sitting between them. CDR1 and CDR2 from the germline V gene are ENHRY and SYGVKD. There are 12 residues in the CDR3. This sample stems from a study of identifying expanded T cells in peripheral blood. Broader study findings: Technical replicates showed around 1.2 changed clones; roughly two weeks roughly 18; four weeks 19. Across healthy donors, higher total template counts meant significantly greater two-week count variance.

The receptor was derived from a person aged 18-70 years in good health. Sequencing used blood. J is TRBJ2-7 and V is TRBV10-3; D unclear. The CDR3 loop is CAISEGPYEQYF. CDR3 nucleotides: TGTGCCATCAGTGAGGGCCCCTACGAGCAGTACTTC.